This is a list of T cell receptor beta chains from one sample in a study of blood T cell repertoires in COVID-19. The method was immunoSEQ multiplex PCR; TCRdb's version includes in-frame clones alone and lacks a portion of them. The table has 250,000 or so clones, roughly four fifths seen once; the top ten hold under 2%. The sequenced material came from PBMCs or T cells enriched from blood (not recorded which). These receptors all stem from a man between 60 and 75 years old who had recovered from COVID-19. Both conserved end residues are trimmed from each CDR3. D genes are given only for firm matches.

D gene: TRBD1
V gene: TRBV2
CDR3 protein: ASSEGTGATYEQY

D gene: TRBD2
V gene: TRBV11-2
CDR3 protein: ASSLRGTTDTQY

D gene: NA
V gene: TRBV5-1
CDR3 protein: ASSLVGGGATDTQY

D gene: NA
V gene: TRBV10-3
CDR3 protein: AIRGDTDYEQY

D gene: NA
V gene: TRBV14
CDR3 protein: ASSQDLGLKVYNEQF

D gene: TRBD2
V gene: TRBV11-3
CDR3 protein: ASSFSGGSSYEQY

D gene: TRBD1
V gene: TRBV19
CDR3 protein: ASGQGSQPQH

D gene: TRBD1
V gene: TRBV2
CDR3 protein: ASRMRQGVNTEAF

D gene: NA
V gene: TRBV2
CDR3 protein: ASGGVGDYEQY

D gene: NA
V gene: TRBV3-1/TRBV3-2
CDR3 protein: ASSRTPLKTNYGYT

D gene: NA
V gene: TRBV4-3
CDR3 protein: ASSQERGSPRETQY

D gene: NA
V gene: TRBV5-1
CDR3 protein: ASSPSGTMLDTQY

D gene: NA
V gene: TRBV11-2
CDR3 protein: ASSFAGQPNIQY

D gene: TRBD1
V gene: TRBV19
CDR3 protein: ASSSPGTDYEQY

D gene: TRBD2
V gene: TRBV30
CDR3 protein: AWKRGAVDTQY

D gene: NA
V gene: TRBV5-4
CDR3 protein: ASSLASGQRNYGYT

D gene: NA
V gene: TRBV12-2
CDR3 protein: ASRLENEAGYNSPLH

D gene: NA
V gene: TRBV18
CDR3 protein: ASSPGRDTEAF

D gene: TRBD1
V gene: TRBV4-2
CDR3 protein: ASSQGGQGNNYGYT

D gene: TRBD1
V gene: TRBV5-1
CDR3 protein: ASSFKDRDEKLF

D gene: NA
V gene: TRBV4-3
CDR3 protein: ASSQERLAYIQY

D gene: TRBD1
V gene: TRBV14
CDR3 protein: ASSPGQGIYGYT

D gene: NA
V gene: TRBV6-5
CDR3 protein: ASSYQGFRSPLH

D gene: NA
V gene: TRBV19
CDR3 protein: ASSIGSSGNTIY

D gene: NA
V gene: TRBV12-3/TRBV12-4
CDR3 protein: ASSFGQSSPLH

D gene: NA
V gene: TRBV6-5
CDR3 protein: ASRRTAGPTYEQY

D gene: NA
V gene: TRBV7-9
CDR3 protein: ASSLLLGSQETQY

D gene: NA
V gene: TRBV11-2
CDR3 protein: ASSLEWTLNTGELF

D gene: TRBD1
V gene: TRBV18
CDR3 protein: ASSPGQGQETQY

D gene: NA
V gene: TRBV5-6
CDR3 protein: ASSLGPGSLQY

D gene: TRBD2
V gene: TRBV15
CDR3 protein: ATRSGLATYTGELF

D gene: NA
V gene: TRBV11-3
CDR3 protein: ASSSGQSYNEQF

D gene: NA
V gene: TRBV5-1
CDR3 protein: ASSLDNRDYYGYT

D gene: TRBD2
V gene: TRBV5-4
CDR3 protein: ASSLGLAGTTDTQY

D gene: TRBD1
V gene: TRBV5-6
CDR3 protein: ASSLVHRGTEAF

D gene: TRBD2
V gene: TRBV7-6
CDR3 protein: ASSWDLTSGGSSSGANVLT

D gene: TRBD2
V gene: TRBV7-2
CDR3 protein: ASSLELSGGFETQY

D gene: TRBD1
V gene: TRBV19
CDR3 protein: ASTTGTGATIIGELF

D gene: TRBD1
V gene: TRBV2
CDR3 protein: ASSEGQGNTEAF

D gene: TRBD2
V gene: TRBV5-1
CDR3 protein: ASSPGTSYGELF

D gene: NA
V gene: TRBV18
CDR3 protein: ASSPTGRNTGELF

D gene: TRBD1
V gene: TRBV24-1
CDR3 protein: ATSEGTGLGGELF

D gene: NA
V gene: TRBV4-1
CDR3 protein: ASSQVLQGPSSYNEQF

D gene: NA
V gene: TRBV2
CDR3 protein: ASSLTGNGPYEQY

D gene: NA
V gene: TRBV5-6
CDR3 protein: ASSFGGSYGYT

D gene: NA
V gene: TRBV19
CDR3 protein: ASREFGADTEAF

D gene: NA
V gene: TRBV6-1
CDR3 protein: ASSELLSLYT